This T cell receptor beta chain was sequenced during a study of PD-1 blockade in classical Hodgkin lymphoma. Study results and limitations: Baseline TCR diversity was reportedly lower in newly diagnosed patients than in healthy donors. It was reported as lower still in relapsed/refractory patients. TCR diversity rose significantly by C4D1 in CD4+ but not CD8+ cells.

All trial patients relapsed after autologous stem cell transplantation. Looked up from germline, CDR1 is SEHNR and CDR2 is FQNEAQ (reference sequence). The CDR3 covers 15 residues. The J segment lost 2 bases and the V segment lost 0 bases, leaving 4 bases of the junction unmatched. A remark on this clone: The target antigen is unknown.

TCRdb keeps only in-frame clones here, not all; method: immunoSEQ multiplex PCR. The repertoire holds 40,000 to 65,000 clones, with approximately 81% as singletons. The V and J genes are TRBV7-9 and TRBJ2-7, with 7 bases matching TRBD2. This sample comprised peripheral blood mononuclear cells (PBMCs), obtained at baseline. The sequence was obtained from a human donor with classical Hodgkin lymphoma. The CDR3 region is CASSLASGSTYEQYF. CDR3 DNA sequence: TGTGCCAGCAGCTTAGCTAGCGGGTCTACCTACGAGCAGTACTTC.